This T cell receptor (beta chain) comes out of a study of OX40 agonist ivuxolimab in advanced cancers. Points from the study as a whole: There was clonal expansion of CD4+ and CD8+ blood T cells by week 6 at 0.1 to 3.0 mg/kg.

Samples of blood were obtained at baseline, on cycle 4 day 1, and on cycle 7 day 1. Trimming removed 8 bases from V and 2 bases from J; junction bases left unmatched: 5. This CDR3 has 13 amino acids. Germline-derived CDR1 and CDR2 are SGHAT and FQNNGV. Libraries were prepared by immunoSEQ multiplex PCR; TCRdb keeps only in-frame clonotypes and omits some of them. This sample has about 9,500 clones, with 66% found just once. A few counts support this clone. Its specificity is not known. V gene TRBV11-2 combines with J gene TRBJ1-1; 7 bases agree with TRBD1. This clonotype was sampled from an adult with an advanced solid tumor such as melanoma, head and neck, liver or kidney cancer. Sequencing was performed on CD4+ or CD8+ T cells sorted from blood, taken in a trial of the OX40 agonist ivuxolimab. CDR3 residues: CASRGTDNTEAFF. The CDR3 DNA is TGTGCCAGCCGCGGGACAGATAACACTGAAGCTTTCTTT.